These T cell receptor beta chains were read from a single sample in a study of shared clonotypes between healthy human individuals. Sequenced by immunoSEQ multiplex PCR; TCRdb stores in-frame clones only, minus some. This sample yields some 1 million clones, of which roughly 75% are seen a single time; approximately 1.5% belongs to the top ten. Sequencing was done on a sample of memory CD4+ T cells sorted from blood. Receptors originate from a man between 18 and 35 years old in good health. The CDR3 runs from the conserved cysteine through the conserved F or W. A D gene is named only where the DNA matches it firmly. Size tells how often a clone was seen (once, few, many) or the class of an expanded clone, and some rows leave it out.

clone_size j_call v_call d_call cdr3_aa cdr3_nt
. TRBJ2-4 TRBV29-1 . CSVGVSESKNIQYF TGCAGCGTTGGGGTTTCTGAATCCAAAAACATTCAGTACTTC
. TRBJ2-7 TRBV21-1 . CAGFPGTSYEQYF TGTGCCGGATTTCCCGGGACCTCCTACGAGCAGTACTTC
. TRBJ2-2 TRBV28 TRBD1 CASNLGQGATGELFF TGTGCCAGCAATCTGGGACAGGGGGCCACCGGGGAGCTGTTTTTT
. TRBJ1-4 TRBV6-1 . CASSEFLQSLGLFF TGTGCCAGCAGCGAATTTCTACAGTCTTTGGGACTGTTTTTT
. TRBJ2-2 TRBV5-5 . CASKQREIGNTGELFF TGTGCCAGCAAACAGAGGGAAATCGGGAACACCGGGGAGCTGTTTTTT
. TRBJ1-4 TRBV4-3 TRBD1 CASSLDGTAGEKLFF TGCGCCAGCAGCCTCGACGGGACAGCGGGAGAAAAACTGTTTTTT
. TRBJ2-7 TRBV4-1 . CASSRLGGGPSSYEQYF TGCGCCAGCAGCCGCCTAGGTGGGGGGCCCAGCTCCTACGAGCAGTACTTC
once TRBJ1-2 TRBV30 . CAWSVQSYGYTF TGTGCCTGGAGTGTACAGAGCTATGGCTACACCTTC
few TRBJ2-6 TRBV4-1 TRBD2 CASSQERTSGRSGANVLTF TGCGCCAGCAGCCAAGAAAGAACTAGCGGGAGGTCTGGGGCCAACGTCCTGACTTTC
few TRBJ2-7 TRBV7-2 . CASSFWGEQYF TGTGCCAGCAGCTTTTGGGGTGAGCAGTACTTC
. TRBJ2-1 TRBV19 TRBD1 CASSRTPGQANNEQFF TGTGCCAGTAGTCGTACACCGGGACAGGCGAACAATGAGCAGTTCTTC
. TRBJ2-6 TRBV7-2 . CASSLGASASGANVLTF TGTGCCAGCAGTCTGGGAGCTTCAGCGTCTGGGGCCAACGTCCTGACTTTC
. TRBJ1-2 TRBV4-1 . CASSHPDSLINYGYTF TGCGCCAGCAGCCACCCAGACAGCTTGATAAACTATGGCTACACCTTC
. TRBJ1-2 TRBV5-1 . CASSADNYGYTF TGCGCCAGCAGCGCGGACAACTATGGCTACACCTTC
. TRBJ1-2 TRBV7-2 . CASSPGSPDGYTF TGTGCCAGCAGCCCGGGGAGTCCGGATGGCTACACCTTC
. TRBJ1-5 TRBV5-6 . CASSFSENTKGNQPQHF TGTGCCAGCAGCTTTTCAGAGAACACGAAAGGGAATCAGCCCCAGCATTTT
. TRBJ2-2 TRBV19 . CASSPSQVITGELFF TGTGCCAGTAGTCCGTCTCAGGTGATCACCGGGGAGCTGTTTTTT
few TRBJ2-4 TRBV19 TRBD1 CASSTRTGPGPIQYF TGTGCCAGTAGTACGCGGACAGGGCCCGGTCCCATTCAGTACTTC
. TRBJ2-7 TRBV28 . CASTTRDSYEQYF TGTGCCAGCACCACGAGGGACTCCTACGAGCAGTACTTC
few TRBJ1-2 TRBV27 . CASQGYAGYTF TGTGCCAGCCAAGGATATGCGGGCTACACCTTC
. TRBJ2-2 TRBV5-4 . CASSIDPTGELFF TGTGCCAGCAGCATCGACCCCACCGGGGAGCTGTTTTTT
. TRBJ2-2 TRBV5-1 . CASGLGGTNGELFF TGCGCCAGCGGGCTAGGGGGAACCAACGGGGAGCTGTTTTTT
. TRBJ2-3 TRBV7-2 . CASSLPNTDTQYF TGTGCCAGCAGCTTGCCCAACACAGATACGCAGTATTTT
few TRBJ2-7 TRBV2 . CASSTSGTPTYEQYF TGTGCCAGCAGTACCTCCGGGACGCCTACCTACGAGCAGTACTTC
. TRBJ2-3 TRBV5-4 TRBD2 CASSSWRGLGTDTQYF TGTGCCAGCAGCTCGTGGAGGGGACTAGGGACAGATACGCAGTATTTT
. TRBJ2-7 TRBV7-7 TRBD1 CASSPDRGLGEQYF TGTGCTAGCAGCCCCGACAGGGGTCTTGGGGAGCAGTACTTC
. TRBJ1-3 TRBV5-1 . CASSLEQPGNTIYF TGCGCCAGCAGCTTGGAGCAGCCTGGAAACACCATATATTTT
once TRBJ2-5 TRBV2 . CASSGGRVQETQYF TGTGCCAGCAGTGGAGGCAGAGTTCAAGAGACCCAGTACTTC
. TRBJ2-6 TRBV6-1 TRBD1 CASSGRTGATGANVLTF TGTGCCAGCAGTGGGCGGACAGGGGCCACTGGGGCCAACGTCCTGACTTTC
. TRBJ2-5 TRBV7-2 . CASSSTIATQYF TGTGCCAGCAGCTCGACCATTGCGACCCAGTACTTC
. TRBJ2-2 TRBV10-2 TRBD2 CASIGTSGFNTGELFF TGCGCCAGCATCGGGACTAGCGGGTTTAACACCGGGGAGCTGTTTTTT
. TRBJ2-3 TRBV6-6 TRBD2 CASSYLLAGSQYF TGTGCCAGCAGTTACTTGCTAGCGGGGTCGCAGTATTTT
. TRBJ1-2 TRBV25-1 . CASSEVSGYGYTF TGTGCCAGCAGTGAAGTGTCCGGATATGGCTACACCTTC
. TRBJ1-3 TRBV6-1 . CASRAVQGGTIYF TGTGCCAGCAGGGCGGTACAAGGGGGCACCATATATTTT
. TRBJ2-1 TRBV19 . CASSMGYNEQFF TGTGCCAGTAGTATGGGTTACAATGAGCAGTTCTTC
. TRBJ2-1 TRBV7-3 TRBD2 CASSLWTSGGYNEQFF TGTGCCAGCAGCTTGTGGACTAGCGGGGGGTACAATGAGCAGTTCTTC
few TRBJ1-2 TRBV2 . CASSEHLQYGYTF TGTGCCAGCAGTGAGCATCTGCAATATGGCTACACCTTC
. TRBJ2-5 TRBV7-7 . CASSPSRGAETQYF TGTGCTAGCAGCCCCTCCCGGGGAGCAGAGACCCAGTACTTC
few TRBJ2-2 TRBV2 . CASNEQGHTGELFF TGTGCCAGCAACGAGCAGGGGCACACCGGGGAGCTGTTTTTT
. TRBJ2-1 TRBV21-1 . CASSKGTLAGVSYNEQFF TGTGCCAGCAGCAAAGGTACCCTAGCGGGGGTCTCCTACAATGAGCAGTTCTTC
. TRBJ2-3 TRBV20-1 . CSASPRDTQYF TGCAGTGCTAGTCCGCGGGATACGCAGTATTTT
. TRBJ1-2 TRBV19 . CASSMSTGNGYTF TGTGCCAGTAGTATGTCTACCGGGAATGGCTACACCTTC
. TRBJ2-1 TRBV5-1 TRBD2 CASSLGGRAVGYNEQFF TGCGCCAGCAGCTTGGGCGGGAGGGCCGTCGGTTACAATGAGCAGTTCTTC
. TRBJ2-3 TRBV9 . CASSVDSGDASTDTQYF TGTGCCAGCAGCGTAGATAGTGGGGACGCTAGCACAGATACGCAGTATTTT
. TRBJ2-1 TRBV7-2 TRBD2 CASSYTSGAYNEQFF TGTGCCAGCAGCTATACTAGCGGGGCCTACAATGAGCAGTTCTTC
. TRBJ2-1 TRBV27 . CASQLGALGYNEQFF TGTGCCAGTCAGTTGGGTGCTCTAGGGTACAATGAGCAGTTCTTC
. TRBJ2-5 TRBV5-4 . CASSLPSRETQYF TGTGCCAGCAGCTTGCCTAGCCGGGAGACCCAGTACTTC
. TRBJ2-2 TRBV5-1 . CASSLDPFVNTGELFF TGCGCCAGCAGCTTGGACCCCTTTGTGAACACCGGGGAGCTGTTTTTT
. TRBJ1-3 TRBV7-2 . CASSPPGSPGNTIYF TGTGCCAGCAGTCCCCCAGGGTCCCCTGGAAACACCATATATTTT
. TRBJ1-5 TRBV6-4 . CASSASSNQPQHF TGTGCCAGCAGTGCCAGTAGCAATCAGCCCCAGCATTTT
. TRBJ2-7 TRBV7-9 . CASTGWGYEQYF TGTGCCAGCACCGGGTGGGGCTACGAGCAGTACTTC